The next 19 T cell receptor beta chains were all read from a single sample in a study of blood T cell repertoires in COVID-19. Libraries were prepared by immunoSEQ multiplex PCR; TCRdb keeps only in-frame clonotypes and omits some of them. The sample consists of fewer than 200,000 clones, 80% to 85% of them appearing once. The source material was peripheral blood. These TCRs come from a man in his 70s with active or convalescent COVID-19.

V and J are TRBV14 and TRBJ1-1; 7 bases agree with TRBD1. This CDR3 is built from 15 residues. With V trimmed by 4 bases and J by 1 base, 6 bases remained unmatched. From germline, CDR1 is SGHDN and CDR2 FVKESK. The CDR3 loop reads CASSRLTGQNTEAFF. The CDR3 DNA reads TGTGCCAGCAGCCGTCTGACAGGGCAGAACACTGAAGCTTTCTTT.

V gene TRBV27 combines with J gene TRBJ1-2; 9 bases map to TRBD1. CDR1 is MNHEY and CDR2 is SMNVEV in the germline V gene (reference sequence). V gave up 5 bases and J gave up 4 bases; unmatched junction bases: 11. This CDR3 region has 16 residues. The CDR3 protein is CASSPGTGRHSYGYTF. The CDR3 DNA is TGTGCCAGCAGTCCCGGGACAGGGCGGCACAGCTATGGCTACACCTTC.

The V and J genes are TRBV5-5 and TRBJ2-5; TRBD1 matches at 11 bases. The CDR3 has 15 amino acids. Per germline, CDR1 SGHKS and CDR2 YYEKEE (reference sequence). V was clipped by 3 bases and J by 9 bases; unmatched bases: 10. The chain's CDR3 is CASSSDRGLPRAQYF. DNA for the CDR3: TGTGCCAGCAGCTCGGACAGGGGGCTACCGAGGGCCCAGTACTTC.

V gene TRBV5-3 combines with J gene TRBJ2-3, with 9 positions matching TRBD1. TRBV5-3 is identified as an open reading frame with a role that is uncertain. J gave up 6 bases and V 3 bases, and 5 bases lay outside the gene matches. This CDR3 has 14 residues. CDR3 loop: CARSWGQGDDTQYF. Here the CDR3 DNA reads TGTGCCAGAAGCTGGGGACAGGGAGACGATACGCAGTATTTT.

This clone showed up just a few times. The CDR3 DNA reads as TGTGCCAGCAGCCTTTCAGGATATAGCAATCAGCCCCAGCATTTT. This gives the protein CASSLSGYSNQPQHF. V gene TRBV7-2 combines with J gene TRBJ1-5; the D is unclear. This CDR3 comprises 15 residues. The germline gives CDR1 SGHTA, CDR2 FQGNSA. V was shortened by 5 bases and J by 0 bases, with 11 bases between the two germline ends.

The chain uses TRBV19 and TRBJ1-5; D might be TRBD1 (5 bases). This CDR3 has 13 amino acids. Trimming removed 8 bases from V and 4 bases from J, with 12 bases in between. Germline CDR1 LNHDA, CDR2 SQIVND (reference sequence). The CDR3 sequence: CASGGGSNQPQHF. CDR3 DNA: TGTGCCAGTGGGGGGGGGAGTAATCAGCCCCAGCATTTT.

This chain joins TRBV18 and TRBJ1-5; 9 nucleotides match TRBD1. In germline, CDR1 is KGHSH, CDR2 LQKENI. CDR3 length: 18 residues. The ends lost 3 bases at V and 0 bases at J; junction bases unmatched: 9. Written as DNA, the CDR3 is TGTGCCAGCTCACCCTACTTCGGACAGGGGCTTAGCAATCAGCCCCAGCATTTT. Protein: CASSPYFGQGLSNQPQHF.

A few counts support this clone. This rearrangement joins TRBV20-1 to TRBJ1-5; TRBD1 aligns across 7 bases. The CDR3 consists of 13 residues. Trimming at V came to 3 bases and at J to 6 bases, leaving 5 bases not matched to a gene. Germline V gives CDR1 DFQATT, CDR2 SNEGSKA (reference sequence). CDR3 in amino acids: CSASRGGGQPQHF. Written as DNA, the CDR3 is TGCAGTGCTAGTCGAGGGGGCGGTCAGCCCCAGCATTTT.

The CDR3 here is CASSRTQGGLGSPLHF. The CDR3 DNA sequence: TGTGCCAGCAGCCGCACACAGGGAGGGCTTGGGTCACCCCTCCACTTT. The chain is built from TRBV16 and TRBJ1-6; D perhaps matches TRBD1 (6 bases). Germline CDR1 reads KGHSY; CDR2 reads FQNENV. The CDR3 sequence is 16 residues long. Deletions cut 4 bases from V and 10 bases from J, with 20 bases between.

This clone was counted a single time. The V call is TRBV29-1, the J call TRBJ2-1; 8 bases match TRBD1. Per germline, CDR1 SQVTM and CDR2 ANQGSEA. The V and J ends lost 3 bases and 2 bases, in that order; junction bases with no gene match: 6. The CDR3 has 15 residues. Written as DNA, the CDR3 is TGCAGCGTTGAGGGCGACAGGGGACCCTACAATGAGCAGTTCTTC. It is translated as CSVEGDRGPYNEQFF.

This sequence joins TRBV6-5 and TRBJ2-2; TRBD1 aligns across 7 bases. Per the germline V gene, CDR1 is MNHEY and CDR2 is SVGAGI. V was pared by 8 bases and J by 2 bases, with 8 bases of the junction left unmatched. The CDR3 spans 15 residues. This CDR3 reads CASSPGQTNTGELFF. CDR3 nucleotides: TGTGCCAGCTCACCGGGACAGACAAACACCGGGGAGCTGTTTTTT.

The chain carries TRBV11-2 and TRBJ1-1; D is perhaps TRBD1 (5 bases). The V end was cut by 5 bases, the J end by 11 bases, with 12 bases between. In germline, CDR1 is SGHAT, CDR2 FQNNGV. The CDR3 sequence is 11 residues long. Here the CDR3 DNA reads TGTGCCAGCAGCGGCCGGGGGTTGGCTTTCTTT. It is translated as CASSGRGLAFF.

The CDR3 coding sequence is TGTGCCTGGAGTGTTCGAGTTTTGACTAGCACAGATACGCAGTATTTT. This translates into CAWSVRVLTSTDTQYF. V usage is TRBV30 and J usage is TRBJ2-3; D is unresolved. From germline, CDR1 is GTSNPN and CDR2 SVGIG (reference sequence). Trimming removed 0 bases from V and 0 bases from J, with 13 bases in between. This CDR3 is 16 amino acids long.

This chain's CDR3 is CATRQGEKDTQYF. The CDR3 region has the DNA TGTGCCACCCGACAGGGGGAGAAAGATACGCAGTATTTT. The rearrangement uses TRBV10-3 and TRBJ2-3; TRBD1 matches at 9 bases. This CDR3 is built from 13 residues. From germline, CDR1 is ENHRY and CDR2 SYGVKD. With V trimmed by 10 bases and J by 5 bases, 7 bases remained unmatched.

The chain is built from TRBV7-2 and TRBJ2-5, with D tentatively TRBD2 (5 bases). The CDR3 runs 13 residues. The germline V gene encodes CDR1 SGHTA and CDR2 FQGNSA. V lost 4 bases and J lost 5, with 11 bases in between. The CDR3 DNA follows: TGTGCCAGCAGCTACACTAGTCAGGAGACCCAGTACTTC. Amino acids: CASSYTSQETQYF.

CDR3 amino acids: CASSSGSRYEQYF. The CDR3 nucleotides read TGTGCCAGCAGCTCCGGGTCGCGCTACGAGCAGTACTTC. The chain is built from TRBV7-2 and TRBJ2-7, with D unclear. V was trimmed by 4 bases and J by 3 bases, leaving 10 bases between them. The CDR3 covers 13 residues. Looked up from germline, CDR1 is SGHTA and CDR2 is FQGNSA.

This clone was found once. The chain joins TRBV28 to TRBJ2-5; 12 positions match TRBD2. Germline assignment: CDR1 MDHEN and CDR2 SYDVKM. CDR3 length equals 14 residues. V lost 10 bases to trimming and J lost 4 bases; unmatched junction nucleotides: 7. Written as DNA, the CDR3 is TGTGCCACCATTCCGGGACTAGCGGGAGAGACCCAGTACTTC. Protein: CATIPGLAGETQYF.

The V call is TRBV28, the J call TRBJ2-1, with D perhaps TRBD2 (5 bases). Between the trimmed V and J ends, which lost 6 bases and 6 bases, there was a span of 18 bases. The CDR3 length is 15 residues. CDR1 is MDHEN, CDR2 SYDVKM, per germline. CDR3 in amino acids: CASRSRRTHGNEQFF. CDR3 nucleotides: TGTGCCAGCAGGTCCCGGCGGACTCATGGCAATGAGCAGTTCTTC.

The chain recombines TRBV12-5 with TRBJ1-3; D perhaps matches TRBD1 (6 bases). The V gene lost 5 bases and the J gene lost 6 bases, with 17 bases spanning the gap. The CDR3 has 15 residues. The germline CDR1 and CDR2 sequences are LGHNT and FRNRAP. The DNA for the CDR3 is TGTGCTAGTGGTCCGGACAGCATATCGGCAAACACCATATATTTT. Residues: CASGPDSISANTIYF.